The T cell receptor beta chain described here comes from a study of shared T cell receptors in the human thymus. Germline assignment: CDR1 SGDLS and CDR2 YYNGEE. After removal of 3 bases from V and 2 bases from J, the junction contained 5 bases not matched to a gene. This CDR3 spans 15 amino acids. The repertoire was sequenced with immunoSEQ multiplex PCR; TCRdb's copy has only in-frame clones and lacks some. Of roughly 410,000 clones listed, around 95% are singletons. The sample was thymocytes. This clonotype was obtained from a human donor. The J gene is TRBJ2-7, the V gene TRBV9; 10 bases map to TRBD1. CDR3 nucleotide sequence: TGTGCCAGCAGCGCCCGGGACAGGGGCCCCTACGAGCAGTACTTC. Translating gives CASSARDRGPYEQYF. The full variable domain, with the rest looked up from reference TRBV9 and TRBJ2-7, is DSGVTQTPKHLITATGQRVTLRCSPRSGDLSVYWYQQSLDQGLQFLIQYYNGEERAKGNILERFSAQQFPDLHSELNLSSLELGDSALYFCASSARDRGPYEQYFGPGTRLTVT.